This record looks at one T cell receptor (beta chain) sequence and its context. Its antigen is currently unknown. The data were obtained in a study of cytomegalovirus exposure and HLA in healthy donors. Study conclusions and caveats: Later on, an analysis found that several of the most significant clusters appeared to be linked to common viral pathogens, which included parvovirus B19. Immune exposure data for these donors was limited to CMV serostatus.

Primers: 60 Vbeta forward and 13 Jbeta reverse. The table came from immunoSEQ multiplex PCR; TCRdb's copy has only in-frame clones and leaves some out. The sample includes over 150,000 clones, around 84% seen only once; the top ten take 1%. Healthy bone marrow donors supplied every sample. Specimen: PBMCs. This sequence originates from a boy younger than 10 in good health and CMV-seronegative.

CDR3 nucleotides: TGTGCCAGTAGTCCAAGGTCAGGGGCACCAGATACGCAGTATTTT. This gives the protein CASSPRSGAPDTQYF. This sequence joins TRBV19 and TRBJ2-3; D might be TRBD1 (6 bases). Germline assignment: CDR1 LNHDA and CDR2 SQIVND (reference sequence). This CDR3 has 15 residues. V gave up 5 bases and J gave up 4 bases, with 16 bases separating them.